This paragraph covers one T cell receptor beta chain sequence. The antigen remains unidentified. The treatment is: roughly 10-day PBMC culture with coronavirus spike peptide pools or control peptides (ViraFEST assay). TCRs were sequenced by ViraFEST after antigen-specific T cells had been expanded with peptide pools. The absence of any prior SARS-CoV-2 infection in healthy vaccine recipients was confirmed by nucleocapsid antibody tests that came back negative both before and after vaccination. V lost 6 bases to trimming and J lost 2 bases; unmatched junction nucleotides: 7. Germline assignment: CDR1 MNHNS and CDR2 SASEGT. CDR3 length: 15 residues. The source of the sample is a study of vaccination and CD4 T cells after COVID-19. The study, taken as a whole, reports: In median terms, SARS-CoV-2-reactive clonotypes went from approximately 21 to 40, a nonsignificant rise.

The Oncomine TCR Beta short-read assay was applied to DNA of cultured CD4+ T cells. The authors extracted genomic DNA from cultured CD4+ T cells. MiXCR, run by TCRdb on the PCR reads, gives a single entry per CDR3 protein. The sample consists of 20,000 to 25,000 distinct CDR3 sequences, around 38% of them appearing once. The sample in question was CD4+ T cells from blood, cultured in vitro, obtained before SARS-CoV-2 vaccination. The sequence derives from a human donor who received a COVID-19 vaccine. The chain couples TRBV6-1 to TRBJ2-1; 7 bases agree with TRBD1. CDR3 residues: CASRGDSHPYNEQFF. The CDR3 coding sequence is TGTGCCAGCAGGGGGGACAGCCACCCCTACAATGAGCAGTTCTTC.